The sequence of this T cell receptor beta chain was determined in a study of blood T cell repertoires in COVID-19. Original methodology: Amplification of reference gene primers was used by the study to estimate nucleated cell counts. Data came from immunoSEQ multiplex PCR; TCRdb stores just in-frame clones and leaves some out. From that table come the V and J calls and clone size; the DNA was used to work out D and trimming. The profile shows roughly 100,000 clones, around 90% of them singletons. This CDR3 spans 15 amino acids. V shed 3 bases and J shed 2 bases, with 14 bases lying between them. Germline lookup yields CDR1 MDHEN and CDR2 SYDVKM.

The V call is TRBV28, the J call TRBJ2-7; D is possibly TRBD2 (6 bases). Sample: peripheral blood. This receptor was taken from a woman aged 60 to 75 with acute or convalescent COVID-19. The CDR3: CASSLRGHLPYEQYF. CDR3 bases: TGTGCCAGCAGTTTGCGGGGCCACTTACCCTACGAGCAGTACTTC.